These 5 T cell receptor beta chains came from one sample sequenced in a study of blood T cell repertoires in COVID-19. Clones were read by immunoSEQ multiplex PCR, and TCRdb kept only the in-frame ones, dropping some. Of around 250,000 clones in the sample, approximately 88% were seen once. What was sequenced was peripheral blood. The receptors were gathered from a human donor in a cohort sampled during active COVID-19.

The chain joins TRBV30 to TRBJ2-7; 11 bases match TRBD1. The CDR3 spans 16 residues. The trim removed 2 bases at V and 6 bases at J, leaving 12 bases unmatched. Germline V gene lookup returns CDR1 GTSNPN and CDR2 SVGIG (reference sequence). The CDR3 DNA is TGTGCCTGGAGTAGATCATCCGGGACAGGGGGGTTCGAGCAGTACTTC. Its protein is CAWSRSSGTGGFEQYF.

V gene TRBV15 combines with J gene TRBJ1-4; 8 nucleotides align to TRBD1. This CDR3 has 16 residues. The V and J ends lost 3 bases and 3 bases, in that order; junction bases with no gene match: 6. The germline V gene encodes CDR1 LNHNV and CDR2 YYDKDF (reference sequence). The CDR3 DNA reads TGTGCCACCAGCAGGATTCCACAGGGGGCTAATGAAAAACTGTTTTTT. Its translation is CATSRIPQGANEKLFF.

The rearrangement links TRBV6-5 to TRBJ2-7, with D perhaps matching TRBD2 (6 bases). CDR3 length: 16 amino acids. The V gene lost 3 bases and the J gene lost 4 bases, with 19 bases spanning the gap. Germline CDR1 is MNHEY and CDR2 is SVGAGI. The CDR3 spells CASSYGWPGEAYEQYF. The DNA for the CDR3 is TGTGCCAGCAGTTATGGGTGGCCGGGAGAGGCGTACGAGCAGTACTTC.

This chain uses TRBV10-2 with TRBJ2-5; TRBD1 is a possible D gene (6 bases). V was shortened by 0 bases and J by 5 bases, with 19 bases between the two germline ends. Germline assignment: CDR1 WSHSY and CDR2 SAAADI. The length of the CDR3 is 17 residues. CDR3 in amino acids: CASSESFTPGQRETQYF. CDR3 nucleotides: TGCGCCAGCAGTGAGTCGTTTACCCCCGGACAGCGGGAGACCCAGTACTTC.

The CDR3, as DNA: TGTGCCAGCAGCGCCAGGGGGGACACTGAAGCTTTCTTT. Its protein product is CASSARGDTEAFF. The chain uses TRBV7-9 and TRBJ1-1; TRBD1 matches 7 bases. In germline, CDR1 is SEHNR, CDR2 FQNEAQ (reference sequence). With V trimmed by 5 bases and J by 3 bases, 3 bases remained unmatched. This CDR3 is 13 amino acids long.